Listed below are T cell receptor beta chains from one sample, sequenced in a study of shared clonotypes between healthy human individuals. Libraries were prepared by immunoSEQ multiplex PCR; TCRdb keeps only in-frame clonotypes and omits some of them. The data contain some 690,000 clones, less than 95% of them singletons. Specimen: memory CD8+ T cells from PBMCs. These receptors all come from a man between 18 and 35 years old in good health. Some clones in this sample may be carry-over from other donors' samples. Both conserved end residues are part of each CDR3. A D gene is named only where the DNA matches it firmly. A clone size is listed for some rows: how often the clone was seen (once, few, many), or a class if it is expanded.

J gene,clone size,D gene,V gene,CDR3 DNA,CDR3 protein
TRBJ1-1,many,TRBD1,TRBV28,TGTGCCAGCAGCCTTAACAGGGGAAGAGCTGAAGCTTTCTTT,CASSLNRGRAEAFF
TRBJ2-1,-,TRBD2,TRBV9,TGTGCCAGCAGCGCCGACAGCGGGAGGAGTAGGGATGAGCAGTTCTTC,CASSADSGRSRDEQFF
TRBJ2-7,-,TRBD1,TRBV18,TGTGCCAGCTCACCACGGGACAGGGTGAGCTCCTACGAGCAGTACTTC,CASSPRDRVSSYEQYF
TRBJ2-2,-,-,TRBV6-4,TGTGCCAGCAGTGACTCTTTAACCGGGGAGCTGTTTTTT,CASSDSLTGELFF
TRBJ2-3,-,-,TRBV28,TGTGCCAGCAGCTGGGGCGGGGCAGATACGCAGTATTTT,CASSWGGADTQYF
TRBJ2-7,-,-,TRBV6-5,TGTGCCAGCAGGTACGCTTACGAGCAGTACTTC,CASRYAYEQYF
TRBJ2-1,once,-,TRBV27,TGTGCCAGCAGTGGTACAACGTATGACAATGAGCAGTTCTTC,CASSGTTYDNEQFF
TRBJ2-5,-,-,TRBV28,TGTGCCAGCAGTCAACCTAGATTTCAAGAGACCCAGTACTTC,CASSQPRFQETQYF
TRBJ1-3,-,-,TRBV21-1,TGTGCCAGCAGCAGCAAAGGGGCGTGGGGATACTCTGGAAACACCATATATTTT,CASSSKGAWGYSGNTIYF
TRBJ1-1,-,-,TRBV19,TGTGCCAGTACCCGTATCTTCCCCGGGGTGAAGGTCCACATGAACACTGAAGCTTTCTTT,CASTRIFPGVKVHMNTEAFF
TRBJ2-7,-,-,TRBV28,TGTGCCAGCAGTTTAGGGGCTTCCTACGAGCAGTACTTC,CASSLGASYEQYF
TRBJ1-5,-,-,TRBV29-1,TGCAGCGTTGTACCGGACAGCAATCAGCCCCAGCATTTT,CSVVPDSNQPQHF
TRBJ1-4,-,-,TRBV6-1,TGTGCCAGCAGTGAATTGAGGTTAGGAAGAGAAAAACTGTTTTTT,CASSELRLGREKLFF
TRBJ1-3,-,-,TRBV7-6,TGTGCCAGCAGCCCCCGGGACGGGGAATCTGGAAACACCATATATTTT,CASSPRDGESGNTIYF
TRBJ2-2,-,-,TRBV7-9,TGTGCCAGCAGCGGTGGGACCGGGGAGCTGTTTTTT,CASSGGTGELFF
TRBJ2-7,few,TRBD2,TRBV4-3,TGCGCCAGCAGCCAAGGGCTAGCGGGAGGGTACGAGCAGTACTTC,CASSQGLAGGYEQYF
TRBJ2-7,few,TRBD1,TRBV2,TGTGCCAGCAGCCAGGGACAGGGTCTCCTCTACGAGCAGTACTTC,CASSQGQGLLYEQYF
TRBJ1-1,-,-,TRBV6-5,TGTGCCAGCAGTTTTATGAACACTGAAGCTTTCTTT,CASSFMNTEAFF
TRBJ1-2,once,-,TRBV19,TGTGCCAGTAGTACCCGAGAGGATGGCTACACCTTC,CASSTREDGYTF
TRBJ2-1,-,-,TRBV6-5,TGTGCCACATCAGTGGAGGGCTCCTACAATGAGCAGTTCTTC,CATSVEGSYNEQFF
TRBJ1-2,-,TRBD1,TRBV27,TGTGCCAGCAGCCCTCGGACAGGGGATGACTATGGCTACACCTTC,CASSPRTGDDYGYTF
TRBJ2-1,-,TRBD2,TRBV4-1,TGCGCCAGCAGCCTCGTAGCGGGAGGGAGCTACAATGAGCAGTTCTTC,CASSLVAGGSYNEQFF
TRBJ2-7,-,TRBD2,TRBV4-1,TGCGCCAGCAGCCAGGAGCGGGTAGCGGGAGTTGGAGAGCAGTACTTC,CASSQERVAGVGEQYF
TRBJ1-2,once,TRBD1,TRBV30,TGTGCCTGGAGTGGACAGGGGGAGAATGGCTACACCTTC,CAWSGQGENGYTF
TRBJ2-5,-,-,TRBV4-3,TGCGCCAGCAGCCAAGATAATTACAAAGAGACCCAGTACTTC,CASSQDNYKETQYF
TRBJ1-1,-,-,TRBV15,TGTGCCACCAGCTCCCCAGGGATGAACACTGAAGCTTTCTTT,CATSSPGMNTEAFF
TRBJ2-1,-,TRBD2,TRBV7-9,TGTGCCAGCAGCTCCCAGCGGGAGGGCCCCTACAATGAGCAGTTCTTC,CASSSQREGPYNEQFF